Listed below are T cell receptor beta chains from one sample, sequenced in a study of technical replicates of blood from a few donors. Here immunoSEQ multiplex PCR was the method, and the copy in TCRdb shows in-frame clones only, minus some. The sample consists of around 50,000 clones, around 95% of them appearing once. The source material was T cells isolated from PBMCs. All receptors come from a human donor in good health. Each CDR3 is given with its conserved first and last residue. A D gene is named only where the DNA matches it firmly. Not every row has a clone size; where given, it reads once, few, many or a size class.

d_call: -; clone_size: -; j_call: TRBJ2-5; v_call: TRBV19; cdr3_length: 16; cdr3_aa: CASSTRRQATTETQYF; cdr3_nt: TGTGCCAGTAGTACAAGACGACAGGCAACCACCGAGACCCAGTACTTC
d_call: -; clone_size: -; j_call: TRBJ2-5; v_call: TRBV5-6; cdr3_length: 16; cdr3_aa: CASSLVPTEYQETQYF; cdr3_nt: TGTGCCAGCAGCTTGGTACCGACAGAGTACCAAGAGACCCAGTACTTC
d_call: TRBD1; clone_size: -; j_call: TRBJ2-2; v_call: TRBV5-6; cdr3_length: 16; cdr3_aa: CASSWGTGGLAGELFF; cdr3_nt: TGTGCCAGCAGCTGGGGGACAGGGGGATTGGCCGGGGAGCTGTTTTTT
d_call: TRBD1; clone_size: -; j_call: TRBJ2-4; v_call: TRBV6-6; cdr3_length: 15; cdr3_aa: CASSSLAGGANIQYF; cdr3_nt: TGTGCCAGCAGTTCCCTCGCAGGGGGCGCAAACATTCAGTACTTC
d_call: -; clone_size: -; j_call: TRBJ2-1; v_call: TRBV28; cdr3_length: 15; cdr3_aa: CASGMTSFSYNEQFF; cdr3_nt: TGTGCCAGCGGAATGACTAGTTTTTCCTACAATGAGCAGTTCTTC
d_call: -; clone_size: -; j_call: TRBJ1-2; v_call: TRBV2; cdr3_length: 12; cdr3_aa: CASNTDWYGYTF; cdr3_nt: TGTGCCAGCAATACGGACTGGTATGGCTACACCTTC
d_call: -; clone_size: -; j_call: TRBJ2-7; v_call: TRBV6-5; cdr3_length: 13; cdr3_aa: CASRPTPYYEQYF; cdr3_nt: TGTGCCAGCAGACCCACTCCTTATTACGAGCAGTACTTC
d_call: -; clone_size: -; j_call: TRBJ2-2; v_call: TRBV7-2; cdr3_length: 15; cdr3_aa: CASSLRYGDTGELFF; cdr3_nt: TGTGCCAGCAGCTTAAGGTATGGAGACACCGGGGAGCTGTTTTTT
d_call: -; clone_size: -; j_call: TRBJ2-3; v_call: TRBV4-3; cdr3_length: 17; cdr3_aa: CASSQDGPTPSTDTQYF; cdr3_nt: TGCGCCAGCAGCCAAGACGGTCCCACTCCTAGCACAGATACGCAGTATTTT
d_call: -; clone_size: -; j_call: TRBJ2-1; v_call: TRBV29-1; cdr3_length: 12; cdr3_aa: CSISDEAGFQFF; cdr3_nt: TGCAGCATCAGTGACGAAGCGGGCTTCCAGTTCTTC
d_call: -; clone_size: -; j_call: TRBJ1-2; v_call: TRBV6-1; cdr3_length: 11; cdr3_aa: CASRDKQIYTF; cdr3_nt: TGTGCCAGCAGAGATAAACAGATCTACACCTTC
d_call: -; clone_size: -; j_call: TRBJ2-4; v_call: TRBV11-2; cdr3_length: 15; cdr3_aa: CASSLDQGGRDIQYF; cdr3_nt: TGTGCCAGCAGCTTAGACCAGGGAGGTAGGGACATTCAGTACTTC
d_call: -; clone_size: once; j_call: TRBJ2-5; v_call: TRBV4-1; cdr3_length: 14; cdr3_aa: CASSQVQQQETQYF; cdr3_nt: TGCGCCAGCAGCCAAGTACAACAGCAAGAGACCCAGTACTTC
d_call: -; clone_size: -; j_call: TRBJ2-7; v_call: TRBV6-5; cdr3_length: 13; cdr3_aa: CASSPPGLYEQYF; cdr3_nt: TGTGCCAGCAGCCCCCCGGGACTTTACGAGCAGTACTTC
d_call: TRBD2; clone_size: -; j_call: TRBJ2-1; v_call: TRBV2; cdr3_length: 15; cdr3_aa: CAKGAAGGFGNEQFF; cdr3_nt: TGTGCCAAAGGGGCGGCGGGAGGGTTCGGGAATGAGCAGTTCTTC
d_call: TRBD2; clone_size: -; j_call: TRBJ2-1; v_call: TRBV27; cdr3_length: 13; cdr3_aa: CASTWGGNNEQFF; cdr3_nt: TGTGCCAGCACCTGGGGGGGAAACAATGAGCAGTTCTTC
d_call: -; clone_size: -; j_call: TRBJ2-2; v_call: TRBV7-8; cdr3_length: 14; cdr3_aa: CASSFTTNTGELFF; cdr3_nt: TGTGCCAGCAGCTTTACAACGAACACCGGGGAGCTGTTTTTT
d_call: -; clone_size: -; j_call: TRBJ1-4; v_call: TRBV18; cdr3_length: 15; cdr3_aa: CASSPAGFDNEKLFF; cdr3_nt: TGTGCCAGCTCACCAGCCGGGTTTGATAATGAAAAACTGTTTTTT
d_call: -; clone_size: -; j_call: TRBJ1-5; v_call: TRBV19; cdr3_length: 15; cdr3_aa: CASSKGASGDQPQHF; cdr3_nt: TGTGCCAGTAGTAAGGGCGCGAGCGGGGATCAGCCCCAGCATTTT
d_call: -; clone_size: -; j_call: TRBJ1-4; v_call: TRBV10-3; cdr3_length: 14; cdr3_aa: CAISERERNEKLFF; cdr3_nt: TGTGCCATCAGTGAGCGGGAGAGGAATGAAAAACTGTTTTTT
d_call: TRBD2; clone_size: -; j_call: TRBJ2-5; v_call: TRBV30; cdr3_length: 15; cdr3_aa: CAWTPGSGPQETQYF; cdr3_nt: TGTGCCTGGACCCCCGGTAGCGGGCCTCAAGAGACCCAGTACTTC
d_call: -; clone_size: -; j_call: TRBJ1-2; v_call: TRBV9; cdr3_length: 14; cdr3_aa: CASSVAGPVYGYTF; cdr3_nt: TGTGCCAGCAGCGTCGCTGGTCCAGTCTATGGCTACACCTTC
d_call: -; clone_size: -; j_call: TRBJ2-5; v_call: TRBV7-9; cdr3_length: 13; cdr3_aa: CASSLSGQETQYF; cdr3_nt: TGTGCCAGCAGCTTATCAGGTCAAGAGACCCAGTACTTC
d_call: TRBD2; clone_size: -; j_call: TRBJ2-5; v_call: TRBV7-9; cdr3_length: 16; cdr3_aa: CASSNQREGLQETQYF; cdr3_nt: TGTGCCAGCAGCAACCAGCGGGAGGGCCTCCAGGAGACCCAGTACTTC
d_call: TRBD1; clone_size: -; j_call: TRBJ1-1; v_call: TRBV7-9; cdr3_length: 13; cdr3_aa: CASSQGQATEAFF; cdr3_nt: TGTGCCAGCAGCCAGGGACAGGCAACTGAAGCTTTCTTT
d_call: TRBD1; clone_size: -; j_call: TRBJ2-6; v_call: TRBV29-1; cdr3_length: 16; cdr3_aa: CSDRDRVVSGANVLTF; cdr3_nt: TGCAGCGACCGGGACAGGGTAGTCTCTGGGGCCAACGTCCTGACTTTC
d_call: -; clone_size: once; j_call: TRBJ1-2; v_call: TRBV30; cdr3_length: 11; cdr3_aa: CAWSASQGYTF; cdr3_nt: TGTGCCTGGAGTGCGTCCCAGGGCTACACCTTC
d_call: TRBD1; clone_size: -; j_call: TRBJ2-7; v_call: TRBV9; cdr3_length: 14; cdr3_aa: CASSTGQGFYEQYF; cdr3_nt: TGTGCCAGCAGTACGGGACAGGGTTTCTACGAGCAGTACTTC
d_call: TRBD1; clone_size: -; j_call: TRBJ2-7; v_call: TRBV19; cdr3_length: 13; cdr3_aa: CASSTGVSTEQYF; cdr3_nt: TGTGCCAGCTCCACAGGGGTCTCTACGGAGCAGTACTTC
d_call: TRBD1; clone_size: -; j_call: TRBJ2-1; v_call: TRBV27; cdr3_length: 14; cdr3_aa: CASSFTGGYNEQFF; cdr3_nt: TGTGCCAGCAGTTTTACAGGGGGCTACAATGAGCAGTTCTTC
d_call: TRBD1; clone_size: few; j_call: TRBJ2-7; v_call: TRBV7-3; cdr3_length: 15; cdr3_aa: CASSPGTVVAYEQYF; cdr3_nt: TGTGCCAGCAGTCCCGGGACAGTCGTTGCCTACGAGCAGTACTTC
d_call: -; clone_size: -; j_call: TRBJ2-3; v_call: TRBV6-5; cdr3_length: 15; cdr3_aa: CASSRFRTSTDTQYF; cdr3_nt: TGTGCCAGCAGCAGGTTCAGAACTAGCACAGATACGCAGTATTTT
d_call: -; clone_size: -; j_call: TRBJ2-7; v_call: TRBV7-8; cdr3_length: 12; cdr3_aa: CASSLGGIEQYF; cdr3_nt: TGTGCCAGCAGCTTAGGTGGCATTGAGCAGTACTTC
d_call: -; clone_size: -; j_call: TRBJ1-1; v_call: TRBV28; cdr3_length: 19; cdr3_aa: CASIPLATRIDVYFTEAFF; cdr3_nt: TGTGCCAGCATCCCGTTGGCCACGAGGATAGACGTGTATTTCACTGAAGCTTTCTTT
d_call: -; clone_size: -; j_call: TRBJ1-2; v_call: TRBV10-3; cdr3_length: 16; cdr3_aa: CAISESGGSGNYGYTF; cdr3_nt: TGTGCCATCAGTGAGTCGGGGGGGTCAGGGAACTATGGCTACACCTTC
d_call: -; clone_size: -; j_call: TRBJ2-5; v_call: TRBV7-2; cdr3_length: 14; cdr3_aa: CASSLLGLQETQYF; cdr3_nt: TGTGCCAGCAGCTTACTGGGACTCCAAGAGACCCAGTACTTC
d_call: TRBD1; clone_size: once; j_call: TRBJ1-3; v_call: TRBV6-1; cdr3_length: 18; cdr3_aa: CASSEARTGGSSGNTIYF; cdr3_nt: TGTGCCAGCAGTGAAGCGAGGACAGGGGGTTCCTCTGGAAACACCATATATTTT
d_call: -; clone_size: once; j_call: TRBJ2-1; v_call: TRBV6-1; cdr3_length: 14; cdr3_aa: CASETGHPTNEQFF; cdr3_nt: TGTGCCAGCGAGACGGGACATCCTACCAATGAGCAGTTCTTC
d_call: TRBD1; clone_size: -; j_call: TRBJ1-1; v_call: TRBV7-2; cdr3_length: 15; cdr3_aa: CASSLEGQGATEAFF; cdr3_nt: TGTGCCAGCAGCTTAGAAGGACAGGGGGCCACTGAAGCTTTCTTT
d_call: TRBD1; clone_size: -; j_call: TRBJ2-7; v_call: TRBV4-1; cdr3_length: 14; cdr3_aa: CASSQDRGRYEQYF; cdr3_nt: TGCGCCAGCAGCCAAGACAGGGGGCGCTACGAGCAGTACTTC
d_call: -; clone_size: -; j_call: TRBJ2-7; v_call: TRBV13; cdr3_length: 13; cdr3_aa: CASLRQGLHEQYF; cdr3_nt: TGTGCCAGCTTGCGGCAGGGGCTCCACGAGCAGTACTTC